What follows are 26 T cell receptor beta chains derived from one specimen sequenced in a study of blood T cell repertoires in COVID-19. Data came from immunoSEQ multiplex PCR; TCRdb stores just in-frame clones and leaves some out. The data hold roughly 62,000 clones, with roughly 92% observed a single time. The sequenced sample consisted of peripheral blood. The origin of the receptors is a human donor in a cohort sampled during active COVID-19.

This chain connects TRBV7-9 to TRBJ2-5; TRBD2 matches at 11 bases. Germline V lookup: CDR1 SEHNR, CDR2 FQNEAQ (reference sequence). Trimming took 4 bases from V and 2 from J; bases not matched to a gene: 3. This CDR3 comprises 15 residues. The CDR3 is CASSSGLAVQETQYF. DNA for the CDR3: TGTGCCAGCAGCTCGGGACTAGCGGTACAAGAGACCCAGTACTTC.

V gene TRBV5-6 combines with J gene TRBJ1-6; D gene unclear. This CDR3 region has 17 residues. CDR1 is SGHDT and CDR2 is YYEEEE in the germline V gene. Trimming shortened V by 4 bases and J by 7 bases, and 21 bases separated the two germline ends. The CDR3 DNA reads TGTGCCAGCAGCCCACCGGGAGCCTACACTAGGAATTCACCCCTCCACTTT. Protein sequence: CASSPPGAYTRNSPLHF.

This clone was seen just once. This chain joins TRBV18 and TRBJ1-2; D gene unclear. The germline V gene has CDR1 KGHSH and CDR2 LQKENI. Trimming removed 2 bases at V and 2 bases at J, with 9 bases between. The CDR3 runs 14 residues. The CDR3 loop reads CASSPSIENYGYTF. CDR3 DNA: TGTGCCAGCTCACCATCAATAGAAAACTATGGCTACACCTTC.

The rearrangement uses TRBV4-2 and TRBJ2-3; D might be TRBD2 (6 bases). V lost 1 base and J lost 2, with 13 bases in between. Germline V gives CDR1 LGHNA, CDR2 YNFKEQ. The length of the CDR3 is 16 residues. CDR3 nucleotide sequence: TGTGCCAGCAGCCAAGGAGGACTACAGTCCACAGATACGCAGTATTTT. Its translation: CASSQGGLQSTDTQYF.

This clone was counted once. DNA for the CDR3: TGTGCCAGTCGCTCTGGGGGCGCCCAATATAGCAATCAGCCCCAGCATTTT. Amino acids: CASRSGGAQYSNQPQHF. The rearrangement links TRBV27 to TRBJ1-5, with D possibly TRBD1 on 6 matching bases. The germline V gene has CDR1 MNHEY and CDR2 SMNVEV (reference sequence). The CDR3 has 17 residues. V lost 9 bases, J lost 0 bases, and 21 bases lay in between.

The chain couples TRBV18 to TRBJ2-3; 8 nucleotides agree with TRBD2. The CDR3 has 14 residues. The trim removed 4 bases at V and 4 bases at J, leaving 4 bases unmatched. Germline CDR1 is KGHSH and CDR2 is LQKENI. CDR3 in amino acids: CASSLGLEADTQYF. The CDR3 nucleotides read TGTGCCAGCTCACTGGGACTAGAAGCAGATACGCAGTATTTT.

The chain employs TRBV12-3 or TRBV12-4 and TRBJ1-5; D is ambiguous. Trimming left V 7 bases short and J 10 bases short, with 17 bases between. This CDR3 has 13 amino acids. The CDR3 DNA is TGTGCCAGCACTACCCAGGAGGTACGACCCCAGCATTTT. This gives the protein CASTTQEVRPQHF.

V is TRBV14 and J is TRBJ2-7; TRBD2 matches 7 bases. The ends lost 2 bases at V and 2 bases at J; junction bases unmatched: 3. Per germline, CDR1 SGHDN and CDR2 FVKESK. There are 14 residues in the CDR3. This chain's CDR3 is CASSQQGGAYEQYF. The CDR3 DNA reads TGTGCCAGCAGCCAACAGGGAGGGGCCTACGAGCAGTACTTC. The complete variable domain, with remaining parts taken from reference TRBV14 and TRBJ2-7, reads EAGVTQFPSHSVIEKGQTVTLRCDPISGHDNLYWYRRVMGKEIKFLLHFVKESKQDESGMPNNRFLAERTGGTYSTLKVQPAELEDSGVYFCASSQQGGAYEQYFGPGTRLTVT.

CDR3 residues: CASSQEAAVLGTDTQYF. CDR3 DNA: TGTGCCAGCAGCCAAGAAGCAGCGGTCCTTGGGACAGATACGCAGTATTTT. The rearrangement uses TRBV3-1 (or the pseudogene TRBV3-2) and TRBJ2-3; D is perhaps TRBD2 (5 bases). The germline CDR1 and CDR2 sequences are LGHDT and YNNKEL (reference sequence). The CDR3 contains 17 residues. V lost 0 bases to trimming and J lost 3 bases, with 16 bases between them.

The chain joins TRBV5-6 to TRBJ2-1, with 11 bases lining up with TRBD2. The CDR3 extends over 15 amino acids. From germline, CDR1 is SGHDT and CDR2 YYEEEE. Trimming took 4 bases from V and 3 from J; bases not matched to a gene: 3. The chain's CDR3 is CASSPLAGVYNEQFF. CDR3 nucleotides: TGTGCCAGCAGCCCACTAGCGGGAGTCTACAATGAGCAGTTCTTC.

J is TRBJ1-5 and V is TRBV11-2; D is unclear. CDR3 length: 14 amino acids. Germline CDR1 SGHAT, CDR2 FQNNGV. V dropped 3 bases and J dropped 5 bases, with 11 bases sitting between them. For the CDR3, the DNA is TGTGCCAGCAGCTTGCCAGGCCTGGATCAGCCCCAGCATTTT. Protein sequence: CASSLPGLDQPQHF.

This CDR3 is CASSQDPSGGLLETQYF. As DNA, the CDR3 is TGCGCCAGCAGCCAAGATCCTAGCGGGGGGTTGTTAGAGACCCAGTACTTC. V and J are TRBV4-1 and TRBJ2-5, with 11 bases lining up with TRBD2. The CDR3 totals 17 residues. The germline V gene encodes CDR1 MGHRA and CDR2 YSYEKL. Losses at the gene ends were 0 bases for V and 4 bases for J; bases not matched to a gene: 7.

The CDR3 DNA reads TGCGCCAGCAGCCTACACGTCAGCGCCTCCCGGGAGACCCAGTACTTC. It yields the protein CASSLHVSASRETQYF. The chain combines TRBV5-1 with TRBJ2-5; D is uncertain. CDR3 length: 16 residues. V was cut by 4 bases and J by 5 bases, with 21 bases left in between. CDR1 and CDR2 (germline): SGHRS, YFSETQ.

The chain combines TRBV7-2 with TRBJ2-6; TRBD1 agrees at 7 bases. Trimming removed 4 bases from V and 2 bases from J; junction bases left unmatched: 2. The germline CDR1 and CDR2 sequences are SGHTA and FQGNSA. The CDR3 has 15 residues. CDR3 sequence: CASSSDRAGANVLTF. The CDR3 bases are TGTGCCAGCAGCTCTGACAGGGCTGGGGCCAACGTCCTGACTTTC.

This sequence joins TRBV25-1 and TRBJ2-1; 13 nucleotides agree with TRBD2. The germline V gene encodes CDR1 MGHDK and CDR2 SYGVNS. This CDR3 comprises 16 residues. V trimming: 7 bases; J trimming: 15 bases; junction bases outside the gene matches: 18. For the CDR3, the DNA is TGTGCCAGCACCCCGCCCGGGACTAGCGGGGTCTCCAGAAGGTTCTTC. It yields the protein CASTPPGTSGVSRRFF.

The chain couples TRBV6-1 to TRBJ2-7; 10 bases are a match to TRBD2. The germline gives CDR1 MNHNS, CDR2 SASEGT. This CDR3 contains 17 residues. V was pared by 4 bases and J by 3 bases, with 12 bases of the junction left unmatched. The CDR3, as DNA: TGTGCCAGCAGTGCCCGCTATTTAGCGGGGGGTCGCTACGAGCAGTACTTC. It is translated as CASSARYLAGGRYEQYF.

The chain employs TRBV21-1 and TRBJ2-3; the table names TRBD2, a call not compared with the DNA. TRBV21-1 is designated a pseudogene. CDR3 length equals 15 residues. The CDR3 coding sequence is TGTGGCAAGAAAGACGGACTAGCGGGAGACACGGTGCAGTATTTT. Translated: CGKKDGLAGDTVQYF.

The V and J genes are TRBV5-6 and TRBJ1-1; D is perhaps TRBD1 (6 bases). The V end lost 0 bases, the J end lost 4 bases, and 7 bases lay between the germline ends. The germline CDR1 and CDR2 sequences are SGHDT and YYEEEE. The CDR3 totals 13 residues. The CDR3 region has the DNA TGTGCCAGCAGCTTGGGGACAGTCACTGAAGCTTTCTTT. Residues: CASSLGTVTEAFF. The full variable domain, with the rest looked up from reference TRBV5-6 and TRBJ1-1, is DAGVTQSPTHLIKTRGQQVTLRCSPKSGHDTVSWYQQALGQGPQFIFQYYEEEERQRGNFPDRFSGHQFPNYSSELNVNALLLGDSALYLCASSLGTVTEAFFGQGTRLTVV.

The chain couples TRBV6-1 to TRBJ2-3; D is unclear. Germline V CDR1 and CDR2: MNHNS, SASEGT. The CDR3 is 14 residues long. Between the trimmed V and J ends, which lost 0 bases and 7 bases, there was a span of 11 bases. CDR3 bases: TGTGCCAGCAGTGAAGCGCTATCTGTATATACGCAGTATTTT. This codes for CASSEALSVYTQYF.

This chain connects TRBV20-1 to TRBJ1-5; unclear D gene. V lost 3 bases to trimming and J lost 5 bases, with 23 bases between them. CDR1 DFQATT and CDR2 SNEGSKA come from the germline V gene (reference sequence). CDR3 length: 17 amino acids. CDR3 coding DNA: TGCAGTGCTAGTGCCGAAGGGAGACTCCTACTGGATCAGCCCCAGCATTTT. As protein: CSASAEGRLLLDQPQHF.

The chain employs TRBV5-1 and TRBJ1-1; 7 nucleotides match TRBD1. Trimming at V came to 6 bases and at J to 2 bases, leaving 7 bases not matched to a gene. Germline V CDR1 and CDR2: SGHRS, YFSETQ. This CDR3 contains 14 residues. In nucleotides, the CDR3 is TGCGCCAGCAACCAGGGGGGCCCCAACACTGAAGCTTTCTTT. The encoded protein is CASNQGGPNTEAFF.

The V gene is TRBV9, the J gene TRBJ1-1; no clear D. Germline CDR1 reads SGDLS; CDR2 reads YYNGEE. The CDR3 has 15 residues. V was pared by 2 bases and J by 1 base, with 12 bases between. The chain's CDR3 is CASSVGVSANTEAFF. The CDR3 nucleotides read TGTGCCAGCAGCGTCGGGGTGAGCGCGAACACTGAAGCTTTCTTT.

V usage is TRBV11-2 and J usage is TRBJ2-7, with TRBD1 identical over 10 bases. The CDR3 contains 15 residues. Per the germline V gene, CDR1 is SGHAT and CDR2 is FQNNGV. The V gene end was trimmed by 7 bases and the J gene end by 3 bases; junction bases not matched to a gene: 9. The CDR3 loop reads CASTPPGTGVYEQYF. CDR3 coding DNA: TGTGCCAGCACCCCGCCCGGGACAGGGGTCTACGAGCAGTACTTC.

V usage is TRBV23-1 and J usage is TRBJ2-7; 8 bases map to TRBD1. TRBV23-1 is reported as an ORF; its role is uncertain. The CDR3 is made up of 15 amino acids. V trimming: 4 bases; J trimming: 5 bases; junction bases outside the gene matches: 10. The chain's CDR3 is CASSLVRTGPHEQYF. In DNA form, the CDR3 reads TGCGCCAGCAGTCTAGTACGGACAGGGCCCCACGAGCAGTACTTC.

The chain carries TRBV18 and TRBJ1-5; 7 bases agree with TRBD1. J lost 0 bases, V lost 4 bases, and 3 bases had no gene match. Looked up from germline, CDR1 is KGHSH and CDR2 is LQKENI. The CDR3 is 15 residues long. The CDR3 DNA reads as TGTGCCAGCTCACAACAGGGGAATAGCAATCAGCCCCAGCATTTT. This translates into CASSQQGNSNQPQHF.

The V and J genes are TRBV2 and TRBJ2-1; D may be TRBD2 (6 bases). The CDR3 sequence is 13 residues long. Trimming took 3 bases from V and 7 from J, leaving 10 bases between them. Germline values: CDR1 SNHLY, CDR2 FYNNEI. CDR3 DNA sequence: TGTGCCAGCAGTGAGGAGGGTCGGAATGAGCAGTTCTTC. Translated, it gives CASSEEGRNEQFF.